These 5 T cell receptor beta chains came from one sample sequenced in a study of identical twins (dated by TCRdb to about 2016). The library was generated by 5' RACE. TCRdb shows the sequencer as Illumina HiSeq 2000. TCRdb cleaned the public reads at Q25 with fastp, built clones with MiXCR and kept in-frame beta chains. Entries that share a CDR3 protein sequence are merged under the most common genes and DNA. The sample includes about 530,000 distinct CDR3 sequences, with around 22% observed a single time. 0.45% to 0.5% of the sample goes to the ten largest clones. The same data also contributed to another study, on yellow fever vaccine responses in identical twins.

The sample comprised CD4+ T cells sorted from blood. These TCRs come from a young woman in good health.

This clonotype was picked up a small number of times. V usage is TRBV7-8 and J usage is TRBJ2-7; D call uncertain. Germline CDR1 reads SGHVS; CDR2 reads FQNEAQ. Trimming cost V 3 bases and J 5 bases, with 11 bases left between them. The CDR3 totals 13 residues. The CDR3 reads CASSFSGSNEQYF. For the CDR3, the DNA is TGTGCCAGCAGCTTTTCGGGTTCAAACGAGCAGTACTTC.

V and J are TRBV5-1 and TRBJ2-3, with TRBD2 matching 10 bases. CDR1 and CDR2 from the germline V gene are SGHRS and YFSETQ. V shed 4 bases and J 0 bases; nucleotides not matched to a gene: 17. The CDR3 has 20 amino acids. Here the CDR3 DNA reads TGCGCCAGCAGCACCGCGGTGGCTAGCGGGAGATTAATCAGCACAGATACGCAGTATTTT. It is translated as CASSTAVASGRLISTDTQYF.

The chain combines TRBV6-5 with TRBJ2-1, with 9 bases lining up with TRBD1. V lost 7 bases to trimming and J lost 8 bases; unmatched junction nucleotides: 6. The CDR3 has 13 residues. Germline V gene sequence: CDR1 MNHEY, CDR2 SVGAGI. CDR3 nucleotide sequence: TGTGCCAGCAATTGGGACAGGGTGGATGAGCAGTTCTTC. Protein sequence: CASNWDRVDEQFF.

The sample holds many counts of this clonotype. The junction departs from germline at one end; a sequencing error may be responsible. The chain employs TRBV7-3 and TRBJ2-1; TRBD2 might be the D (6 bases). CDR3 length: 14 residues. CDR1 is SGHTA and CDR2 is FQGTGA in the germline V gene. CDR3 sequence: CASSLNLGTDGRIF. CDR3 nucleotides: TGTGCCAGCAGCTTAAATTTAGGGACTGACGGGCGAATCTTC.

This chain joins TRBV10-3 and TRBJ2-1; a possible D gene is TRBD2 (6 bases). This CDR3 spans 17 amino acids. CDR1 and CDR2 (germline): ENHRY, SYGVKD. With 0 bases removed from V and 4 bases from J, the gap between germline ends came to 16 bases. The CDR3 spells CAISESLPGTPYNEQFF. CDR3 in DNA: TGTGCCATCAGTGAGTCGCTCCCCGGGACTCCGTACAATGAGCAGTTCTTC.